A selection of T cell receptor beta chains follows, all from one sample in a study of T cell repertoires in cytomegalovirus infection. Via MiXCR, TCRdb re-called the reads, giving one row per CDR3 protein. Among approximately 1,000,000 distinct CDR3 sequences, roughly 30% were seen once, and the ten largest hold over 12%. Their specific antigens are unknown. The source was cultured CD8+ T cells from PBMCs, collected from culture after CMV antigen stimulation. The source of these receptors is a human donor in good health (CMV status not recorded). Some clones in this sample may be carry-over from other donors' samples. Each CDR3 is given with its conserved first and last residue. Rows give clone size only sometimes, using once, few, many, or a class for an expanded clone.

V gene	J gene	clone size	CDR3 protein
TRBV7-9	TRBJ1-1	-	CAGADWNTEAFF
TRBV5-5	TRBJ1-6	-	CATQAQGLLYNSPLHF
TRBV20-1	TRBJ1-2	-	CSARDPGDYGYTF
TRBV7-6	TRBJ2-1	few	CASSLGVRGADNEQFF
TRBV5-5	TRBJ1-2	few	CASSPQGGEDGYTF
TRBV5-1	TRBJ2-1	-	CASRSPSAQGNEQFF
TRBV5-1	TRBJ2-1	-	CASSRSPGDSDEQFF
TRBV19	TRBJ2-5	-	CASSPGVRGQETQYF
TRBV2	TRBJ1-1	-	CASPGGTNTEAFF
TRBV12-3/TRBV12-4	TRBJ1-3	-	CASSLAADNSENTIYF
TRBV7-6	TRBJ1-5	many	CASSLDLGQPQHF
TRBV6-6	TRBJ2-1	-	CASTTISSYNEQFF